The clone carrying this TCR beta chain has only one observation. The source of the sample is a study of T cell changes during pregnancy in multiple sclerosis. Assay used: immunoSEQ multiplex PCR; TCRdb lists only in-frame clones, some missing. There are roughly 40,000 clones in the sample; approximately 94% occur only once, and over 1.5% lies in the top ten. Sequenced here: peripheral blood, sampled in the third trimester of pregnancy. The clonotype was recovered from a female donor with multiple sclerosis, enrolled in a pregnancy study.

The CDR3 sequence: CASVGRDTSLFF. CDR3 bases: TGTGCCAGCGTGGGCCGGGACACCAGTCTGTTCTTC. V gene TRBV5-6 combines with J gene TRBJ2-1; D possibly corresponds to TRBD1 (6 bases). The CDR3 covers 12 residues. Germline assignment: CDR1 SGHDT and CDR2 YYEEEE. V was cut by 7 bases and J by 15 bases, with 20 bases left in between.